These 5 T cell receptor beta chains came from one sample sequenced in a study of blood T cell repertoires in COVID-19. Sequenced by immunoSEQ multiplex PCR; TCRdb stores in-frame clones only, minus some. The sample has hundreds of thousands of clones; more than 85% are singletons. The sequencing input was PBMCs or T cells enriched from blood (not recorded which). The receptors were gathered from a woman in her 30s who had recovered from COVID-19.

Only a few counts were recorded for this clone. V is TRBV5-1 and J is TRBJ1-1; D is possibly TRBD1 (5 bases). V lost 0 bases and J 0 bases, leaving 12 bases between the germline ends. Germline V gene sequence: CDR1 SGHRS, CDR2 YFSETQ. CDR3 length: 16 amino acids. This CDR3 reads CASSLDSGLVNTEAFF. The CDR3, as DNA: TGCGCCAGCAGCTTGGATTCAGGGTTGGTGAACACTGAAGCTTTCTTT.

V usage is TRBV7-2 and J usage is TRBJ2-7; TRBD2 matches at 7 bases. The J segment lost 6 bases and the V segment lost 4 bases, leaving 18 bases of the junction unmatched. Germline CDR1 reads SGHTA; CDR2 reads FQGNSA. This CDR3 is built from 17 residues. CDR3 DNA: TGTGCCAGCAGCTCTAGGCGCGGGGCCCCGGGGGGAGGCGAGCAGTACTTC. It yields the protein CASSSRRGAPGGGEQYF.

This clone was observed a single time. The V gene is TRBV6-5, the J gene TRBJ1-6; D is unresolved. CDR3 length: 14 residues. Trimming took off 0 bases at V and 8 bases at J, with 8 bases between the two ends. The germline V gene has CDR1 MNHEY and CDR2 SVGAGI. CDR3 bases: TGTGCCAGCAGTTACTCGAGATCGGATTCACCCCTCCACTTT. Its translation is CASSYSRSDSPLHF.

This chain uses TRBV7-8 with TRBJ2-7; 8 nucleotides agree with TRBD2. The CDR3 runs to 14 residues. Losses at the gene ends were 5 bases for V and 3 bases for J; bases not matched to a gene: 6. CDR1 and CDR2 from the germline V gene are SGHVS and FQNEAQ. CDR3 bases: TGTGCCAGCAGCCTCCTAGCGGGCCACTACGAGCAGTACTTC. Its protein is CASSLLAGHYEQYF. The full variable domain, its missing parts supplied by reference TRBV7-8 and TRBJ2-7, is GAGVSQSPRYKVAKRGQDVALRCDPISGHVSLFWYQQALGQGPEFLTYFQNEAQLDKSGLPSDRFFAERPEGSVSTLKIQRTQQEDSAVYLCASSLLAGHYEQYFGPGTRLTVT.

This clone has only a few counts. The rearrangement links TRBV27 to TRBJ1-1, with no clear D. Between the trimmed V and J ends, which lost 3 bases and 4 bases, there was a span of 12 bases. The CDR3 is 14 residues long. Germline V gives CDR1 MNHEY, CDR2 SMNVEV (reference sequence). CDR3 in amino acids: CASSFGRIGTEAFF. CDR3 nucleotide sequence: TGTGCCAGCAGTTTCGGCAGGATTGGCACTGAAGCTTTCTTT.